This T cell receptor (beta chain) was obtained from a study of T cell repertoires and HLA-DP antigens. Study as a whole: Alloreactive CD4+ T cells targeted HLA-DP on transduced HeLa. Pre-culture CD4+ samples used roughly 1,300 ng DNA versus around 220 ng for CD137+CD4+ sorts.

On this clone: Its antigen is unidentified.

V was trimmed by 6 bases and J by 0 bases, leaving 9 bases between them. In germline, CDR1 is MNHEY, CDR2 SVGAGI. The CDR3 contains 13 residues. For pre-culture CD4+ samples, the target was around 200,000 T cell genomes. Sequencing used immunoSEQ multiplex PCR; TCRdb keeps in-frame clones, though not all of them. The repertoire holds around 110,000 clones, with almost 95% as singletons. This clonotype was obtained from a woman younger than 35 in good health and CMV-seronegative. J is TRBJ2-7 and V is TRBV6-5, with D maybe TRBD2 (5 bases). Sequencing used CD4+ T cells from PBMCs. CDR3 in amino acids: CASSRGPSYEQYV. The CDR3 nucleotides read TGTGCCAGCAGCCGCGGGCCCTCCTACGAGCAGTACGTC.